The 18 T cell receptor beta chains presented below share a single source sample, sequenced in a study of blood T cell repertoires in COVID-19. The protocol was immunoSEQ multiplex PCR, while the TCRdb copy is restricted to in-frame clones and leaves out a portion. The data contain hundreds of thousands of clones, approximately 85% of them singletons. Material for sequencing was peripheral blood. The source is a man in his fifties or sixties with active or convalescent COVID-19.

The chain joins TRBV5-1 to TRBJ2-5, with a possible D match to TRBD1 (5 bases). The V end lost 4 bases, the J end lost 3 bases, and 10 bases lay between the germline ends. The CDR3 length is 13 residues. CDR1 is SGHRS and CDR2 is YFSETQ in the germline V gene. The CDR3: CASSRQREETQYF. The CDR3 coding sequence is TGCGCCAGCAGCCGACAGCGAGAAGAGACCCAGTACTTC. Full variable domain (remainder filled in from reference TRBV5-1 and TRBJ2-5): KAGVTQTPRYLIKTRGQQVTLSCSPISGHRSVSWYQQTPGQGLQFLFEYFSETQRNKGNFPGRFSGRQFSNSRSEMNVSTLELGDSALYLCASSRQREETQYFGPGTRLLVL.

The CDR3 sequence: CASSLGGSRLLDGANVLTF. The CDR3 region has the DNA TGCGCCAGCAGTCTTGGCGGGAGCCGCCTTTTGGATGGGGCCAACGTCCTGACTTTC. The genes are TRBV5-1 and TRBJ2-6, with 7 bases fitting TRBD2. Germline V gene lookup returns CDR1 SGHRS and CDR2 YFSETQ. This CDR3 spans 19 amino acids. V lost 5 bases, J lost 3 bases, and 17 bases stayed unmatched.

The genes are TRBV19 and TRBJ1-4; D is possibly TRBD1 (5 bases). Trimming cost V 5 bases and J 5 bases, with 12 bases left between them. The CDR3 runs to 14 residues. The germline gives CDR1 LNHDA, CDR2 SQIVND (reference sequence). This CDR3 reads CASSWGRVNEKLFF. The CDR3 DNA follows: TGTGCCAGTAGTTGGGGCAGGGTAAATGAAAAACTGTTTTTT.

The chain carries TRBV7-2 and TRBJ2-5; 9 nucleotides agree with TRBD1. V lost 5 bases, J lost 6 bases, and 7 bases stayed unmatched. CDR3 length: 14 amino acids. Germline-derived CDR1 and CDR2 are SGHTA and FQGNSA. The CDR3 region is CASSPDRGSKTQYF. CDR3 coding DNA: TGTGCCAGCAGCCCAGACAGGGGGTCGAAGACCCAGTACTTC.

V usage is TRBV12-3 or TRBV12-4 and J usage is TRBJ1-1, with TRBD1 as a possible D gene (6 bases). V lost 6 bases and J 9 bases, leaving 14 bases between the germline ends. CDR3 length equals 12 residues. The CDR3 sequence is CASSLGGEKAFF. As DNA, the CDR3 is TGTGCCAGCAGCCTAGGGGGGGAGAAAGCTTTCTTT.

This chain links TRBV5-1 with TRBJ2-2, with a possible D match to TRBD1 (6 bases). There are 15 residues in the CDR3. Germline CDR1 and CDR2: SGHRS and YFSETQ. Trimming took off 0 bases at V and 4 bases at J, with 10 bases between the two ends. CDR3 sequence reads: CASSLEQGVTGELFF. Here the CDR3 DNA reads TGCGCCAGCAGCTTGGAACAGGGAGTCACCGGGGAGCTGTTTTTT.

This chain connects TRBV18 to TRBJ1-6; D not resolved. Trimming took off 2 bases at V and 7 bases at J, with 6 bases between the two ends. The CDR3 spans 13 residues. Germline CDR1 KGHSH, CDR2 LQKENI. CDR3 loop: CASSPDINSPLHF. CDR3 sequence (DNA): TGTGCCAGCTCACCAGACATAAATTCACCCCTCCACTTT.

This chain's CDR3 is CSVARTNTGELFF. As DNA, the CDR3 is TGCAGCGTTGCCAGAACGAACACCGGGGAGCTGTTTTTT. The gene calls are TRBV29-1 and TRBJ2-2; D is unresolved. Trimming removed 4 bases from V and 0 bases from J, with 6 bases in between. The CDR3 contains 13 residues. Germline V gene data show CDR1 as SQVTM and CDR2 as ANQGSEA.

This chain uses TRBV25-1 with TRBJ2-1; tentative D call: TRBD1 (6 bases). With 4 bases removed from V and 7 bases from J, the gap between germline ends came to 11 bases. Germline V CDR1 and CDR2: MGHDK, SYGVNS. CDR3 length: 13 amino acids. The DNA for the CDR3 is TGTGCCAGCAGTGCCCCAGGGGAAAATGAGCAGTTCTTC. Translated, it gives CASSAPGENEQFF. Full variable domain (outside the CDR3, taken from reference TRBV25-1 and TRBJ2-1): EADIYQTPRYLVIGTGKKITLECSQTMGHDKMYWYQQDPGMELHLIHYSYGVNSTEKGDLSSESTVSRIRTEHFPLTLESARPSHTSQYLCASSAPGENEQFFGPGTRLTVL.

The chain is built from TRBV4-1 and TRBJ1-3; D ambiguous. Trimming shortened V by 4 bases and J by 0 bases, and 16 bases separated the two germline ends. This CDR3 region has 17 residues. From germline, CDR1 is MGHRA and CDR2 YSYEKL. This CDR3 is CASSLIYSSNSGNTIYF. Here the CDR3 DNA reads TGCGCCAGCAGCCTAATCTACTCCTCTAACTCTGGAAACACCATATATTTT.

The chain links TRBV19 to TRBJ2-1; the D gene is possibly TRBD1 (6 bases). CDR1 LNHDA and CDR2 SQIVND come from the germline V gene (reference sequence). Trimming removed 8 bases from V and 5 bases from J, with 13 bases in between. The CDR3 covers 13 residues. CDR3: CASGSGADNEQFF. Written as DNA, the CDR3 is TGTGCCAGTGGTTCAGGGGCTGACAATGAGCAGTTCTTC.

In regard to this clone: Since no conserved phenylalanine or tryptophan closes the CDR3, a read error is the likely cause. The DNA is omitted, as the CDR3 cannot be located on it reliably, and the CDR3 follows TCRdb's listing. This chain joins TRBV5-6 and TRBJ2-3; TRBD2 reflects the table's D call only, with no check against the DNA. The CDR3 region is 12 residues in length, termini included. Germline V gives CDR1 SGHDT, CDR2 YYEEEE. This CDR3 reads CASSFSAGVECE.

This clone was seen just once. The rearrangement links TRBV3-1 (or the pseudogene TRBV3-2) to TRBJ1-1, with 9 bases lining up with TRBD1. J was trimmed by 1 base and V by 0 bases; bases with no gene match: 6. The V gene's germline CDR1 is LGHDT and CDR2 YNNKEL (reference sequence). The CDR3 covers 17 residues. This chain's CDR3 is CASSQEGTGFRNTEAFF. DNA for the CDR3: TGTGCCAGCAGCCAAGAGGGGACAGGGTTTCGGAACACTGAAGCTTTCTTT.

The chain couples TRBV27 to TRBJ2-3, with a weak D call TRBD1 (5 bases). CDR1 MNHEY and CDR2 SMNVEV come from the germline V gene (reference sequence). The ends were cut back, 4 bases at V and 3 bases at J, with 11 bases in the middle. The CDR3 extends over 14 amino acids. CDR3 DNA: TGTGCCAGCAGTTGGGCAGGGCTAACAGATACGCAGTATTTT. It yields the protein CASSWAGLTDTQYF.

This clone was found once. The CDR3 coding sequence is TGTGCCAGCAGCGTAGCTATCGACGGGGGTTGGTCCGGGGAGCTGTTTTTT. Amino acid sequence: CASSVAIDGGWSGELFF. This chain joins TRBV9 and TRBJ2-2; D possibly corresponds to TRBD2 (6 bases). The CDR3 contains 17 residues. CDR1 and CDR2 from the germline V gene are SGDLS and YYNGEE. V was clipped by 0 bases and J by 6 bases, with 18 bases between them.

J is TRBJ1-1 and V is TRBV10-3; 9 bases match TRBD1. CDR3 length: 14 residues. Germline V gives CDR1 ENHRY, CDR2 SYGVKD. V was clipped by 6 bases and J by 5 bases; unmatched bases: 7. The CDR3 loop is CAIRAGQGSTEAFF. The DNA of the CDR3 is TGTGCCATCAGGGCGGGACAGGGATCAACTGAAGCTTTCTTT.

The genes are TRBV4-1 and TRBJ2-1, with TRBD1 identical over 9 bases. The CDR3 length is 15 residues. V dropped 4 bases and J dropped 6; count of bases not matched to a gene: 7. Germline loops: CDR1 MGHRA, CDR2 YSYEKL. The CDR3 sequence is CASSPMGTGLNEQFF. CDR3 DNA sequence: TGCGCCAGCAGCCCCATGGGGACAGGGCTCAATGAGCAGTTCTTC.

This clone was seen once. V usage is TRBV19 and J usage is TRBJ2-7, with 7 positions matching TRBD2. The CDR3 has 14 amino acids. After removal of 7 bases from V and 6 bases from J, the junction contained 12 bases not matched to a gene. Germline assignment: CDR1 LNHDA and CDR2 SQIVND (reference sequence). The CDR3 is CASIGSGNSREQYF. In nucleotides, the CDR3 is TGTGCCAGTATCGGGAGCGGGAATAGTCGCGAGCAGTACTTC.